The 15 T cell receptor beta chains below were found in one sample sequenced in a study of OX40 agonist ivuxolimab in advanced cancers. The library was built by means of the immunoSEQ multiplex PCR assay. In TCRdb, the immuneACCESS table is reduced to in-frame sequences with V and J assigned. These tables do not hold every clone; where another copy was compared, an unresolved V gene accounts for under half, and the others remain unexplained. The table for this sample lists approximately 24,000 clones; around 84% of them were counted only once. Of the sample, around 16% is held by the ten largest clones. Source: CD4+ or CD8+ T cells sorted from blood, taken in a trial of the OX40 agonist ivuxolimab. Receptors were obtained from an adult with an advanced solid tumor such as melanoma, head and neck, liver or kidney cancer.

V is TRBV2 and J is TRBJ2-1; D possibly corresponds to TRBD1 (6 bases). The germline V gene has CDR1 SNHLY and CDR2 FYNNEI. Trimming removed 2 bases from V and 0 bases from J, with 11 bases in between. The length of the CDR3 is 16 residues. CDR3: CASSESTGHSYNEQFF. The DNA of the CDR3 is TGTGCCAGCAGTGAATCGACAGGACACTCCTACAATGAGCAGTTCTTC.

This clone was seen just once. This chain connects TRBV19 to TRBJ2-3; D may be TRBD1 (5 bases). The V end was cut by 6 bases, the J end by 2 bases, with 12 bases between. Germline V CDR1 and CDR2: LNHDA, SQIVND (reference sequence). The CDR3 has 14 residues. CDR3 nucleotide sequence: TGTGCCAGTAGGGTAGGACATATCACAGATACGCAGTATTTT. This sequence encodes CASRVGHITDTQYF. Full variable domain (rest looked up from reference TRBV19 and TRBJ2-3): DGGITQSPKYLFRKEGQNVTLSCEQNLNHDAMYWYRQDPGQGLRLIYYSQIVNDFQKGDIAEGYSVSREKKESFPLTVTSAQKNPTAFYLCASRVGHITDTQYFGPGTRLTVL.

The rearrangement uses TRBV19 and TRBJ2-3; D may be TRBD2 (5 bases). The V and J ends lost 3 bases and 3 bases respectively, with 13 bases between them. Germline V gene sequence: CDR1 LNHDA, CDR2 SQIVND (reference sequence). This CDR3 is 15 amino acids long. CDR3 DNA: TGTGCCAGTAGTATTATCCGGGGTGTGACAGATACGCAGTATTTT. Translating it yields CASSIIRGVTDTQYF.

The chain uses TRBV4-3 and TRBJ2-1; a possible D gene is TRBD2 (5 bases). CDR3 length: 14 residues. Trimming pared 0 bases from V and 10 bases from J, leaving 13 bases between. The germline V gene has CDR1 LGHNA and CDR2 YSLEER. In DNA form, the CDR3 reads TGCGCCAGCAGCCAAGATGCGGTGGGAGAGGAGCAGTTCTTC. This translates into CASSQDAVGEEQFF.

This clone was seen once. The CDR3 bases are TGTGCCTGGAGTGTAGGGACAGGGGGGGGAAAACTGTTTTTT. It yields the protein CAWSVGTGGGKLFF. The chain couples TRBV30 to TRBJ1-4; 11 nucleotides match TRBD1. This CDR3 is 14 amino acids long. The V and J ends lost 0 bases and 10 bases, in that order; junction bases with no gene match: 4. Germline V gene data show CDR1 as GTSNPN and CDR2 as SVGIG (reference sequence).

The chain couples TRBV20-1 to TRBJ2-3; 9 positions agree with TRBD2. After removal of 0 bases from V and 11 bases from J, the junction contained 0 bases not matched to a gene. CDR3 size: 11 residues. From germline, CDR1 is DFQATT and CDR2 SNEGSKA (reference sequence). CDR3 loop: CSARERGGQYF. In nucleotides, the CDR3 is TGCAGTGCTAGAGAGCGGGGGGGGCAGTATTTT.

V gene TRBV2 combines with J gene TRBJ1-5; weak D call: TRBD1 (6 bases). Germline CDR1 SNHLY, CDR2 FYNNEI. The CDR3 loop spans 14 amino acids. V was trimmed by 6 bases and J by 15 bases, leaving 24 bases between them. The CDR3 loop reads CASSPRETGSSTHF. The CDR3, as DNA: TGTGCCAGCAGCCCTAGGGAGACAGGCTCCAGCACGCATTTT. Full variable domain (missing parts from reference TRBV2 and TRBJ1-5): EPEVTQTPSHQVTQMGQEVILRCVPISNHLYFYWYRQILGQKVEFLVSFYNNEISEKSEIFDDQFSVERPDGSNFTLKIRSTKLEDSAMYFCASSPRETGSSTHFGDGTRLSIL.

The chain uses TRBV4-1 and TRBJ1-5; 7 bases are shared with TRBD1. Unmatched junction bases numbered 6, after V lost 3 bases and J lost 1 base. The CDR3 extends over 16 amino acids. Germline assignment: CDR1 MGHRA and CDR2 YSYEKL. Here the CDR3 reads CASSQEQGLSNQPQHF. The CDR3 DNA is TGCGCCAGCAGCCAGGAACAGGGGTTAAGCAATCAGCCCCAGCATTTT.

The J gene is TRBJ2-3, the V gene TRBV14; D uncertain. Germline-derived CDR1 and CDR2 are SGHDN and FVKESK. The V gene lost 0 bases and the J gene lost 0 bases, with 7 bases spanning the gap. The CDR3 spans 15 residues. CDR3 nucleotides: TGTGCCAGCAGCCAAGATCGAAGAAGCACAGATACGCAGTATTTT. The encoded protein is CASSQDRRSTDTQYF.

The V and J genes are TRBV28 and TRBJ1-4; 7 bases fit TRBD1. Losses at the gene ends were 5 bases for V and 7 bases for J; bases not matched to a gene: 7. CDR1 and CDR2 from the germline V gene are MDHEN and SYDVKM. The CDR3 has 14 amino acids. The CDR3 sequence is CASSVRGLLEKLFF. For the CDR3, the DNA is TGTGCCAGCAGTGTTAGGGGGCTGCTTGAAAAACTGTTTTTT.

The chain joins TRBV9 to TRBJ2-3; perhaps TRBD2 as D (6 bases). Germline CDR1 SGDLS, CDR2 YYNGEE. Between the trimmed V and J ends, which lost 7 bases and 2 bases, there was a span of 17 bases. This CDR3 is built from 15 residues. Here the CDR3 reads CASGTGDRPTDTQYF. As DNA, the CDR3 is TGTGCCAGCGGCACGGGAGACCGCCCCACAGATACGCAGTATTTT.

The CDR3 DNA follows: TGCGCCAGCAGTCAGCAGGAAACAGTAAAGGCTGGAAACACCATATATTTT. It codes for CASSQQETVKAGNTIYF. The chain is built from TRBV23-1 and TRBJ1-3, with D uncertain. TRBV23-1 is flagged as an ORF with uncertain function. The ends were cut back, 3 bases at V and 2 bases at J, with 17 bases in the middle. The CDR3 is made up of 17 amino acids.

This clone occurred once. The CDR3 is CASSWGAGANVLTF. The CDR3 DNA sequence: TGTGCCAGCAGCTGGGGGGCTGGGGCCAACGTCCTGACTTTC. This chain connects TRBV7-8 to TRBJ2-6, with D possibly TRBD2 on 6 matching bases. From germline, CDR1 is SGHVS and CDR2 FQNEAQ. The CDR3 totals 14 residues. V was pared by 4 bases and J by 2 bases, with 6 bases between.

V gene TRBV7-3 combines with J gene TRBJ2-7; D tentatively reads TRBD1 or TRBD2 (6 bases each). Germline V gives CDR1 SGHTA, CDR2 FQGTGA. V was cut by 4 bases and J by 6 bases, with 13 bases left in between. The CDR3 consists of 13 residues. CDR3: CASSSYGGGEQYF. In DNA, the CDR3 is TGTGCCAGCAGCTCCTACGGAGGGGGCGAGCAGTACTTC.

The chain has TRBV4-1 and TRBJ1-6, with D perhaps TRBD1 (6 bases). The length of the CDR3 is 18 residues. CDR1 is MGHRA and CDR2 is YSYEKL in the germline V gene. V was clipped by 0 bases and J by 0 bases, with 12 bases between them. The CDR3, as DNA: TGCGCCAGCAGCCAAGAAGGTGGACAGAGCTCCTATAATTCACCCCTCCACTTT. It translates to CASSQEGGQSSYNSPLHF.